The 11 T cell receptor beta chains reported below all come from one sample, sequenced in a study of T cells in localized non-small cell lung cancer. Generated by immunoSEQ multiplex PCR, the TCRdb table keeps only in-frame clones and is missing some. The top ten clones hold 15% to 20% of a sample with some 50,000 clones, around 87% of them seen once. Sequenced here: PBMCs, sampled before any cancer treatment. The receptors come from a female donor with stage II lung adenocarcinoma.

This clone was observed a handful of times. One junction end disagrees with the germline gene, perhaps due to a read error. V usage is TRBV5-1 and J usage is TRBJ2-3; TRBD2 agrees at 13 bases. This CDR3 is built from 15 residues. Germline V gene sequence: CDR1 SGHRS, CDR2 YFSETQ. The CDR3, as DNA: TGCGCCAGCAGATTGGGACTAGCGGGGCCAGATACGCAGTATTTT. This translates into CASRLGLAGPDTQYF.

The CDR3 spells CASTQPPNYGYTF. In nucleotides, the CDR3 is TGTGCCAGTACCCAGCCTCCTAACTATGGCTACACCTTC. The gene calls are TRBV19 and TRBJ1-2; D is undetermined. Germline lookup yields CDR1 LNHDA and CDR2 SQIVND (reference sequence). This CDR3 has 13 amino acids. V lost 7 bases and J 0 bases, leaving 9 bases between the germline ends.

The V gene is TRBV6-1, the J gene TRBJ2-7; D not resolved. CDR1 MNHNS and CDR2 SASEGT come from the germline V gene. The V end was cut by 8 bases, the J end by 3 bases, with 14 bases between. This CDR3 spans 13 amino acids. This chain's CDR3 is CASYGLTYYEQYF. The DNA of the CDR3 is TGTGCCAGCTACGGCCTAACATACTACGAGCAGTACTTC.

The V call is TRBV6-1, the J call TRBJ2-1; possibly TRBD2 for D (5 bases). Trimming removed 5 bases from V and 0 bases from J, with 8 bases in between. The germline V gene has CDR1 MNHNS and CDR2 SASEGT. The CDR3 runs to 14 residues. The CDR3 nucleotides are TGTGCCAGCAGTCTTACTAGCTCCTACAATGAGCAGTTCTTC. As protein: CASSLTSSYNEQFF.

V and J are TRBV7-9 and TRBJ2-3, with D possibly matching TRBD1 (5 bases). This CDR3 is built from 16 residues. Trimming removed 1 base from V and 2 bases from J, with 13 bases in between. From germline, CDR1 is SEHNR and CDR2 FQNEAQ (reference sequence). The CDR3 region has the DNA TGTGCCAGCAGCTTAGGTACAGGCCTTCTCACAGATACGCAGTATTTT. Encoded protein: CASSLGTGLLTDTQYF.

The chain combines TRBV27 with TRBJ2-7; 7 bases fit TRBD2. The CDR3 runs to 13 residues. The V segment lost 6 bases and the J segment 3 bases; nucleotides outside the gene matches: 5. From germline, CDR1 is MNHEY and CDR2 SMNVEV (reference sequence). The CDR3 nucleotides are TGTGCCAGCAGACGGGGGACTAACTACGAGCAGTACTTC. Translation gives CASRRGTNYEQYF.

The rearrangement joins TRBV19 to TRBJ2-1, with 13 bases aligning to TRBD2. With V trimmed by 7 bases and J by 6 bases, 6 bases remained unmatched. CDR3 size: 15 residues. CDR1 is LNHDA, CDR2 SQIVND, per germline (reference sequence). CDR3 bases: TGTGCCAGTACCGGGGGACTAGCGGGACCCAATGAGCAGTTCTTC. Amino acid sequence: CASTGGLAGPNEQFF.

The chain has TRBV27 and TRBJ1-3, with D maybe TRBD1 (6 bases). There are 16 residues in the CDR3. V dropped 0 bases and J dropped 0 bases, with 9 bases sitting between them. Germline CDR1 reads MNHEY; CDR2 reads SMNVEV (reference sequence). The CDR3 DNA reads TGTGCCAGCAGTTTATCGTACAGGGACTCTGGAAACACCATATATTTT. Translated, it gives CASSLSYRDSGNTIYF.

This chain connects TRBV5-1 to TRBJ2-1; 10 bases line up with TRBD1. V lost 7 bases to trimming and J lost 6 bases; unmatched junction nucleotides: 13. Germline CDR1 reads SGHRS; CDR2 reads YFSETQ. CDR3 length: 16 amino acids. The CDR3: CASGQTTGGVGNEQFF. The CDR3 region has the DNA TGCGCCAGCGGGCAGACGACAGGGGGCGTGGGCAATGAGCAGTTCTTC.

This clone was seen more than once but under ten times. The J gene is TRBJ2-7, the V gene TRBV6-5; possibly TRBD2 for D (5 bases). In germline, CDR1 is MNHEY, CDR2 SVGAGI. This CDR3 region has 15 residues. V was cut by 2 bases and J by 1 base, with 12 bases left in between. CDR3 amino acids: CASSYNARGSYEQYF. CDR3 DNA sequence: TGTGCCAGCAGTTACAACGCCCGGGGTTCCTACGAGCAGTACTTC.

This sequence joins TRBV21-1 and TRBJ1-1. TRBV21-1 is termed a pseudogene. The CDR3 consists of 15 residues. CDR3: CASSIGRLRNTEAFF. DNA for the CDR3: TGTGCCAGCAGCATCGGACGGTTGCGGAACACTGAAGCTTTCTTT.